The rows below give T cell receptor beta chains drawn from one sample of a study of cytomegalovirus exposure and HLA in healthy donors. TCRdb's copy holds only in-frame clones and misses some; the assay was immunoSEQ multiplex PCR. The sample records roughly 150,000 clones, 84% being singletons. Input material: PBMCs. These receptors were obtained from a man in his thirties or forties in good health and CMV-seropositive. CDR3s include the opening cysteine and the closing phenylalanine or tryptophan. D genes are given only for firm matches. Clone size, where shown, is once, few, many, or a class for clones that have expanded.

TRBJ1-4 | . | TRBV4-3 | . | CASSQDKEGWANEKLFF | TGCGCCAGCAGCCAAGATAAGGAGGGATGGGCTAATGAAAAACTGTTTTTT
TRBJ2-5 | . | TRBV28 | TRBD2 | CASSLPSGGPRTQYF | TGTGCCAGCAGTTTACCCAGCGGGGGCCCTAGGACCCAGTACTTC
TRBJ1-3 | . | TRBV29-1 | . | CSVVTPGTGNTIYF | TGCAGCGTTGTTACTCCCGGGACTGGAAACACCATATATTTT
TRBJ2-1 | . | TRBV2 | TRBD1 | CASSELQGAYNEQFF | TGTGCCAGCAGTGAACTTCAGGGGGCGTACAATGAGCAGTTCTTC
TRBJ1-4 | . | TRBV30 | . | CAWCGQFNEKLFF | TGTGCCTGGTGCGGACAGTTTAATGAAAAACTGTTTTTT
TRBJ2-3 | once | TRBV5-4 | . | CASSLGPSPDTQYF | TGTGCCAGCAGCTTGGGTCCTAGCCCAGATACGCAGTATTTT
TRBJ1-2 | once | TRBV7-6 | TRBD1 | CASSLGLWDRADYGYTF | TGTGCCAGCAGCTTAGGCTTGTGGGACAGGGCGGACTATGGCTACACCTTC
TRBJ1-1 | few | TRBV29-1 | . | CSVERGHEAFF | TGCAGCGTCGAAAGAGGGCATGAAGCTTTCTTT
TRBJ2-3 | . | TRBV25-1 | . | CASSDVRAGRDTQYF | TGTGCCAGCAGTGACGTCAGGGCGGGGAGAGATACGCAGTATTTT
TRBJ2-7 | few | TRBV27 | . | CASSSRQARHTYEQYF | TGTGCCAGCAGTTCCCGACAGGCCCGACATACCTACGAGCAGTACTTC
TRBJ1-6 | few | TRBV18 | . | CASSPGHPGNSPLHF | TGTGCCAGCTCACCAGGTCACCCCGGTAATTCACCCCTCCACTTT
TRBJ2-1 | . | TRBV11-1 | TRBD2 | CASSFPRTSGESNNEQFF | TGTGCCAGCAGCTTTCCGAGGACTAGCGGGGAGAGTAACAATGAGCAGTTCTTC
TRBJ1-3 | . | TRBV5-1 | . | CASSPSGSRSSGNTIYF | TGCGCCAGCAGCCCCTCCGGGTCCCGTTCCTCTGGAAACACCATATATTTT
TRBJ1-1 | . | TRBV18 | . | CASSPGREGEAFF | TGTGCCAGCTCACCGGGTCGGGAGGGTGAAGCTTTCTTT
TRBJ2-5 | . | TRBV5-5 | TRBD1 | CASSLRTGTQETQYF | TGTGCCAGCAGCTTGAGGACAGGGACCCAAGAGACCCAGTACTTC
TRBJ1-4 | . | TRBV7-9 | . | CASSSFREKLFF | TGTGCCAGCAGCAGTTTCAGAGAAAAACTGTTTTTT
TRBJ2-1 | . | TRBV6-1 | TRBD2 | CASNWGEGLGGEQFF | TGTGCCAGCAATTGGGGGGAGGGCCTCGGTGGTGAGCAGTTCTTC